This is a list of T cell receptor beta chains from one sample in a study of vaccination effects on CD4 cells after COVID-19. Their antigens are not known. The protocol was immunoSEQ multiplex PCR, while the TCRdb copy is restricted to in-frame clones and leaves out a portion. The sample lists 30,000 to 35,000 clones, 75% occurring once. The specimen comprised CD4+ T cells from PBMCs cultured without peptide, sampled after COVID-19 vaccination. These TCRs come from a human donor who had a prior SARS-CoV-2 infection. Each CDR3 is given with its conserved first and last residue. D genes are given only for firm matches. For some rows the clone size is stated as once, few or many, or as a class when expanded; others skip it.

few	TRBV20-1	TRBJ2-7	.	CSASVGSSYEQYF	TGCAGTGCTAGTGTCGGGAGTTCCTACGAGCAGTACTTC
.	TRBV7-2	TRBJ2-2	.	CASSLGGVTTTGELFF	TGTGCCAGCAGCTTAGGGGGGGTGACTACGACCGGGGAGCTGTTTTTT